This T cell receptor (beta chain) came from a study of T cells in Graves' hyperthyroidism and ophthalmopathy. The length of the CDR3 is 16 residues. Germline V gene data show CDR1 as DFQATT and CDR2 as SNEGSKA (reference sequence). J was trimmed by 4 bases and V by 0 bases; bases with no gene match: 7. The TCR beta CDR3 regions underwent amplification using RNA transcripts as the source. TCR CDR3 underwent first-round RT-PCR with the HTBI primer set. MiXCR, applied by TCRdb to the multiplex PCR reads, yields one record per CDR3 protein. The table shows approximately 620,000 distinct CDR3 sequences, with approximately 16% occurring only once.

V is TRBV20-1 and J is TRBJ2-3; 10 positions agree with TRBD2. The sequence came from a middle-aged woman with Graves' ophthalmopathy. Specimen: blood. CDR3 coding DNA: TGCAGTGCTAGAGATCAACTAGCGGGATACCCAGATACGCAGTATTTT. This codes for CSARDQLAGYPDTQYF.